This entry lists 25 T cell receptor beta chains sequenced from one sample in a study of OX40 agonist ivuxolimab in advanced cancers. The table came from immunoSEQ multiplex PCR; TCRdb's copy has only in-frame clones and leaves some out. The sample contains about 52,000 clones, around nine tenths of which appear only once. This sample comprised CD4+ or CD8+ T cells sorted from blood, obtained in a trial of the OX40 agonist ivuxolimab. The receptor source for this set is an adult with an advanced solid tumor such as melanoma, head and neck, liver or kidney cancer.

The J gene is TRBJ2-7, the V gene TRBV6-5, with D hard to call. Trimming stripped 7 bases from V and 0 bases from J, with 4 bases between. The CDR3 has 11 residues. CDR1 MNHEY and CDR2 SVGAGI come from the germline V gene. CDR3 nucleotides: TGTGCCAGCACCCACTCCTACGAGCAGTACTTC. Protein: CASTHSYEQYF.

The chain carries TRBV7-8 and TRBJ1-5, with a possible D match to TRBD1 (5 bases). The CDR3 contains 15 residues. The V end lost 2 bases, the J end lost 0 bases, and 8 bases lay between the germline ends. Germline CDR1 and CDR2: SGHVS and FQNEAQ. In DNA form, the CDR3 reads TGTGCCAGCAGCTTATTCGACAGTAGCAATCAGCCCCAGCATTTT. This translates into CASSLFDSSNQPQHF.

V is TRBV9 and J is TRBJ2-7; 9 bases fit TRBD2. The CDR3 extends over 14 amino acids. The ends lost 3 bases at V and 0 bases at J; junction bases unmatched: 1. Germline V lookup: CDR1 SGDLS, CDR2 YYNGEE. CDR3 DNA: TGTGCCAGCAGCGGTAGCGGGGGCTCCTACGAGCAGTACTTC. Amino acid sequence: CASSGSGGSYEQYF.

This chain connects TRBV10-2 to TRBJ2-1, with D unresolved. The germline V and J ends were trimmed by 7 bases and 5 bases, with 12 bases remaining between them. Germline assignment: CDR1 WSHSY and CDR2 SAAADI. CDR3 size: 13 residues. Here the CDR3 DNA reads TGCGCCAGCAATGGGCGCGAAAACAATGAGCAGTTCTTC. It codes for CASNGRENNEQFF.

For this clone: This CDR3 fails to terminate in the conserved phenylalanine or tryptophan, so it likely reflects a read error. The DNA is omitted, as the CDR3 cannot be located on it reliably, and the CDR3 follows TCRdb's listing. The chain has TRBV30 and TRBJ1-3. Germline CDR1 reads GTSNPN; CDR2 reads SVGIG (reference sequence). A total of 11 residues make up the CDR3, ends included. This CDR3 reads CAWSIGRVLSL.

The CDR3 nucleotides read TGTGCCAGCAGCCTTGGAGCCCATGGTCAGCCCCAGCATTTT. Its protein product is CASSLGAHGQPQHF. The chain couples TRBV5-6 to TRBJ1-5, with no clear D. The V end lost 4 bases, the J end lost 6 bases, and 14 bases lay between the germline ends. The CDR3 has 14 amino acids. Germline lookup yields CDR1 SGHDT and CDR2 YYEEEE.

In regard to this clone: This may arise from a read error, as a much more abundant clone is one base away. The same CDR3 also results from other DNA sequences found in this sample. The genes are TRBV19 and TRBJ2-7; D remains ambiguous. Germline CDR1 LNHDA, CDR2 SQIVND (reference sequence). The V and J ends lost 0 bases and 0 bases respectively, with 3 bases between them. The CDR3 spans 13 residues. CDR3 protein: CASSIDSSYEQYF. CDR3 coding DNA: TGTGCCAGTAGTATAGACAGCTCCTACGAGCAGTACTTC.

This chain connects TRBV2 to TRBJ2-7; TRBD1 might be the D (5 bases). This CDR3 spans 15 amino acids. Germline V gene sequence: CDR1 SNHLY, CDR2 FYNNEI. Deletions cut 3 bases from V and 3 bases from J, with 15 bases between. CDR3 in amino acids: CASSEGPPSDYEQYF. For the CDR3, the DNA is TGTGCCAGCAGTGAGGGGCCGCCCTCGGACTACGAGCAGTACTTC.

This clone was observed a single time. The V and J genes are TRBV6-1 and TRBJ1-4; 8 bases match TRBD1. V lost 1 base, J lost 8 bases, and 3 bases stayed unmatched. This CDR3 contains 14 residues. Germline lookup yields CDR1 MNHNS and CDR2 SASEGT. The CDR3 loop reads CASSEENRGEKLFF. For the CDR3, the DNA is TGTGCCAGCAGTGAAGAGAACAGGGGGGAAAAACTGTTTTTT.

The chain combines TRBV29-1 with TRBJ1-2; a possible D gene is TRBD1 (6 bases). From germline, CDR1 is SQVTM and CDR2 ANQGSEA. This CDR3 region has 11 residues. Trimming cost V 7 bases and J 8 bases, with 14 bases left between them. CDR3 amino acids: CSAETGPGYTF. In DNA form, the CDR3 reads TGCAGCGCTGAGACAGGCCCAGGCTACACCTTC.

This chain uses TRBV7-9 with TRBJ2-5; D not certain. Germline V gene lookup returns CDR1 SEHNR and CDR2 FQNEAQ (reference sequence). This CDR3 spans 14 amino acids. Trimming left V 1 base short and J 2 bases short, with 8 bases between. CDR3 amino acids: CASSLVGDQETQYF. In DNA form, the CDR3 reads TGTGCCAGCAGCTTAGTTGGCGATCAAGAGACCCAGTACTTC.

The chain has TRBV19 and TRBJ2-1; 8 bases match TRBD2. The trim removed 0 bases at V and 3 bases at J, leaving 4 bases unmatched. In germline, CDR1 is LNHDA, CDR2 SQIVND (reference sequence). The CDR3 runs 16 residues. The CDR3 bases are TGTGCCAGTAGTATAGAGGCTAGCGGGCTCTACAATGAGCAGTTCTTC. It yields the protein CASSIEASGLYNEQFF.

The rearrangement links TRBV5-1 to TRBJ1-1; 7 bases fit TRBD1. The junction had 9 bases not matched to a gene; V was cut back by 4 bases and J by 3 bases. Germline-derived CDR1 and CDR2 are SGHRS and YFSETQ. The CDR3 length is 15 residues. The CDR3 region has the DNA TGCGCCAGCAGCACCCTCGGGACAGCTGACACTGAAGCTTTCTTT. Its protein is CASSTLGTADTEAFF.

The gene calls are TRBV10-3 and TRBJ2-2; no firm D call. Germline assignment: CDR1 ENHRY and CDR2 SYGVKD. This CDR3 region has 13 residues. V shed 11 bases and J shed 3 bases, with 13 bases lying between them. The CDR3 region has the DNA TGTGCCGCCCGGTCAGAAGACACCGGGGAGCTGTTTTTT. Translating it yields CAARSEDTGELFF.

The gene calls are TRBV2 and TRBJ2-7; TRBD1 matches at 12 bases. CDR3 length equals 14 residues. Germline CDR1 SNHLY, CDR2 FYNNEI. Germline trimming cut 10 bases from V and 5 bases from J; bases unmatched to any gene: 9. The CDR3 DNA sequence: TGTGCCATTTCGGGACAGGGGGCTTTCAACGAGCAGTACTTC. Protein product: CAISGQGAFNEQYF.

This rearrangement joins TRBV1 to TRBJ2-3; the D segment call TRBD2 is taken from the table without a DNA check. TRBV1 is labeled a pseudogene. This CDR3 has 15 amino acids. The CDR3 DNA sequence: TGCACCAGCAGCCATGCGGGGAACCCTACAGATACGCAGTATTTT. It translates to CTSSHAGNPTDTQYF.

J is TRBJ2-7 and V is TRBV7-8; D not resolved. Germline CDR1 SGHVS, CDR2 FQNEAQ. Trimming shortened V by 8 bases and J by 3 bases, and 14 bases separated the two germline ends. The CDR3 totals 13 residues. The CDR3 coding sequence is TGTGCCAGCCTAGACCCCCCGATCTACGAGCAGTACTTC. It yields the protein CASLDPPIYEQYF.

The J gene is TRBJ2-3, the V gene TRBV4-1; D possibly corresponds to TRBD2 (7 bases). The CDR3 runs 17 residues. Germline V CDR1 and CDR2: MGHRA, YSYEKL. Trimming pared 2 bases from V and 1 base from J, leaving 16 bases between. The CDR3 loop is CASSQLGGAYGTDTQYF. The CDR3 region has the DNA TGCGCCAGCAGCCAATTAGGGGGGGCTTATGGCACAGATACGCAGTATTTT.

The CDR3 region is CASSIEAGLSPLHF. CDR3 DNA sequence: TGTGCCAGTAGTATAGAGGCGGGACTATCACCCCTCCACTTT. The rearrangement joins TRBV19 to TRBJ1-6; perhaps TRBD1 as D (5 bases). This CDR3 contains 14 residues. V was shortened by 0 bases and J by 10 bases, with 10 bases between the two germline ends. Germline V gene sequence: CDR1 LNHDA, CDR2 SQIVND (reference sequence).

The chain recombines TRBV19 with TRBJ2-1; TRBD2 matches 7 bases. V dropped 1 base and J dropped 7; count of bases not matched to a gene: 4. This CDR3 is built from 14 residues. CDR1 and CDR2 from the germline V gene are LNHDA and SQIVND (reference sequence). In DNA, the CDR3 is TGTGCCAGTAGTATAGCGGGGGGACCTAATGAGCAGTTCTTC. Its translation: CASSIAGGPNEQFF.

V gene TRBV4-1 combines with J gene TRBJ1-6, with no clear D. V was pared by 1 base and J by 7 bases, with 8 bases between. The V gene's germline CDR1 is MGHRA and CDR2 YSYEKL. The CDR3 length is 14 residues. Here the CDR3 DNA reads TGCGCCAGCAGCCAAGGGACTGGAAATTCACCCCTCCACTTT. Protein sequence: CASSQGTGNSPLHF.

The rearrangement uses TRBV29-1 and TRBJ1-2; a weak D match, TRBD1 (6 bases). This CDR3 spans 13 amino acids. Deletions cut 6 bases from V and 5 bases from J, with 16 bases between. CDR1 SQVTM and CDR2 ANQGSEA come from the germline V gene. CDR3 sequence reads: CSVWGGLLYGYTF. DNA of the CDR3: TGCAGCGTCTGGGGGGGGCTACTATATGGCTACACCTTC.

The rearrangement joins TRBV30 to TRBJ2-3, with TRBD1 identical over 7 bases. The V and J ends lost 4 bases and 1 base, in that order; junction bases with no gene match: 2. Germline V gives CDR1 GTSNPN, CDR2 SVGIG (reference sequence). The CDR3 is 13 amino acids. The chain's CDR3 is CAWNTGGTDTQYF. CDR3 DNA: TGTGCCTGGAATACAGGGGGCACAGATACGCAGTATTTT.

CDR3 sequence (DNA): TGCGCCAGCAGCTTTCGGAGCCGGACTAATTCACCCCTCCACTTT. As protein: CASSFRSRTNSPLHF. This chain connects TRBV5-1 to TRBJ1-6; D is unresolved. The CDR3 runs 15 residues. The V gene's germline CDR1 is SGHRS and CDR2 YFSETQ. Trimming pared 2 bases from V and 6 bases from J, leaving 12 bases between.

The chain recombines TRBV7-8 with TRBJ1-2; D is unresolved. The CDR3 runs to 14 residues. Deletions cut 5 bases from V and 0 bases from J, with 10 bases between. CDR1 is SGHVS and CDR2 is FQNEAQ in the germline V gene. The chain's CDR3 is CASSPGPANYGYTF. In DNA, the CDR3 is TGTGCCAGCAGCCCCGGGCCGGCTAACTATGGCTACACCTTC.